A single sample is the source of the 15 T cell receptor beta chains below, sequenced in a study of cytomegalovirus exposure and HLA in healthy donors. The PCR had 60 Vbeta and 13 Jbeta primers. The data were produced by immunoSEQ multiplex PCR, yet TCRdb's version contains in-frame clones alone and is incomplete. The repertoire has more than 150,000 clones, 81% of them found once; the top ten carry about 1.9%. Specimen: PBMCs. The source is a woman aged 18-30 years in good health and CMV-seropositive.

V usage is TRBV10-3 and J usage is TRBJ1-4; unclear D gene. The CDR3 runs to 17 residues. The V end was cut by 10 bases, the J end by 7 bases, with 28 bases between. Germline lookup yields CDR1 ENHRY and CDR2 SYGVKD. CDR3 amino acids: CATRTAAQGSGGEKLFF. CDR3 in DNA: TGTGCCACCCGAACAGCGGCCCAAGGGTCCGGTGGTGAAAAACTGTTTTTT.

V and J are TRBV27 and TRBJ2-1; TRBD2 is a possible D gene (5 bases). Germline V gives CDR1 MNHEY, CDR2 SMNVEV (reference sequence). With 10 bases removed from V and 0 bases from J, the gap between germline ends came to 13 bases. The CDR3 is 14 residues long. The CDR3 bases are TGTGCCACCTTCCCCGGGGACTCCTACAATGAGCAGTTCTTC. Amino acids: CATFPGDSYNEQFF.

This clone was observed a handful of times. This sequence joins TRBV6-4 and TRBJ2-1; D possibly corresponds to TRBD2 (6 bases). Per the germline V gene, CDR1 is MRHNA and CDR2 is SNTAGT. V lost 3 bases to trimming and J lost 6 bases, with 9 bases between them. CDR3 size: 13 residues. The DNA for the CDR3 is TGTGCCAGCAGTGAAGGAGGGGTCAATGAGCAGTTCTTC. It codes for CASSEGGVNEQFF.

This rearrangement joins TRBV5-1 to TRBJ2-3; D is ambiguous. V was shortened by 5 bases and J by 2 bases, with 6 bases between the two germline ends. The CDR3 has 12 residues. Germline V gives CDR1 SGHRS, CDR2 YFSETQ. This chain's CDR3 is CASRAATDTQYF. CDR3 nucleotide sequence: TGCGCCAGCAGGGCGGCCACAGATACGCAGTATTTT.

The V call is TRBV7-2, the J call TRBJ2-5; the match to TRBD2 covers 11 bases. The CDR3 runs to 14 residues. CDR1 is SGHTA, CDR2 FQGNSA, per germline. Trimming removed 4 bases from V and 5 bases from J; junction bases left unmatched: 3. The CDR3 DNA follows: TGTGCCAGCAGCTGGGGACTAGCGGAGGAGACCCAGTACTTC. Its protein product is CASSWGLAEETQYF.

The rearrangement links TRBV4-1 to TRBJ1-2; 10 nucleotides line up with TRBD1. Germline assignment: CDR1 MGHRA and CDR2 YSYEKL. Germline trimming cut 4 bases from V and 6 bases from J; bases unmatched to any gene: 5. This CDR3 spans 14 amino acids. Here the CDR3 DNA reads TGCGCCAGCAGCCCTTCCGGGACAGGGGATGGCTACACCTTC. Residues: CASSPSGTGDGYTF.

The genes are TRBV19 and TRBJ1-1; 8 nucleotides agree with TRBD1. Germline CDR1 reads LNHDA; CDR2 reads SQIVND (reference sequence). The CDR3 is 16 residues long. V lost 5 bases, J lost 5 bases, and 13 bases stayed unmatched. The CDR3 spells CASSAEPRDRRTEAFF. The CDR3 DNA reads TGTGCCAGTAGTGCAGAGCCTCGGGACAGGAGAACTGAAGCTTTCTTT.

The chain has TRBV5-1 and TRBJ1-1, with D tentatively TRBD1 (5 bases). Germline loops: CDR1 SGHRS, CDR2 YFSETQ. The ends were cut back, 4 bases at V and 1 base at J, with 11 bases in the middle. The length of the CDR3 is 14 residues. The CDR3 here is CASSSDSSNTEAFF. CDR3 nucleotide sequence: TGCGCCAGCAGCAGCGACAGTTCGAACACTGAAGCTTTCTTT. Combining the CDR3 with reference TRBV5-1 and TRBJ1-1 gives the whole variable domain KAGVTQTPRYLIKTRGQQVTLSCSPISGHRSVSWYQQTPGQGLQFLFEYFSETQRNKGNFPGRFSGRQFSNSRSEMNVSTLELGDSALYLCASSSDSSNTEAFFGQGTRLTVV.

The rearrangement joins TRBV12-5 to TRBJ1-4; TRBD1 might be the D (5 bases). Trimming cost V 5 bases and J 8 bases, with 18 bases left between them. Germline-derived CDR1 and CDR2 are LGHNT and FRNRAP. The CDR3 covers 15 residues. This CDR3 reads CASGDPGAEEEKLFF. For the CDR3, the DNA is TGTGCTAGTGGTGATCCTGGGGCAGAGGAGGAAAAACTGTTTTTT.

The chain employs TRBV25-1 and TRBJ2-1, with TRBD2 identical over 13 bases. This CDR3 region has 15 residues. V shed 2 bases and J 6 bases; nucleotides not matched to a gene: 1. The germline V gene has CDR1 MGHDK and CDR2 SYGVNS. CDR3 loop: CASSEGTSGANEQFF. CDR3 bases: TGTGCCAGCAGTGAAGGGACTAGCGGGGCCAATGAGCAGTTCTTC.

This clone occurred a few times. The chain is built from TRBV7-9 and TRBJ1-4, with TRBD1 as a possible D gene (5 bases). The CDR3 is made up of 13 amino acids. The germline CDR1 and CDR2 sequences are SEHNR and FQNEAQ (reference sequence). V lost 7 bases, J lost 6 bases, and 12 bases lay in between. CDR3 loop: CASTHAGDEKLFF. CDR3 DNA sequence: TGTGCCAGCACCCACGCGGGGGATGAAAAACTGTTTTTT.

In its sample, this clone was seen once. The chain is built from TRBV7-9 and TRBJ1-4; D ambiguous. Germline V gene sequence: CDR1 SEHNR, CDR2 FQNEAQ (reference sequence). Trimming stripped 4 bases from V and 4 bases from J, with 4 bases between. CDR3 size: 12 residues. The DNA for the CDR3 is TGTGCCAGCAGCTCTTATAATGAAAAACTGTTTTTT. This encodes CASSSYNEKLFF. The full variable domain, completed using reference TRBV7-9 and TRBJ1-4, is DTGVSQNPRHKITKRGQNVTFRCDPISEHNRLYWYRQTLGQGPEFLTYFQNEAQLEKSRLLSDRFSAERPKGSFSTLEIQRTEQGDSAMYLCASSSYNEKLFFGSGTQLSVL.

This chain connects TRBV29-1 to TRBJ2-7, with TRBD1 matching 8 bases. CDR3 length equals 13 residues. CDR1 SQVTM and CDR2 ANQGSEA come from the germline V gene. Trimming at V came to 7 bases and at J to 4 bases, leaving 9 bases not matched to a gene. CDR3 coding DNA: TGCAGCGCAGTGTACAGGGGGAAATACGAGCAGTACTTC. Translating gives CSAVYRGKYEQYF.

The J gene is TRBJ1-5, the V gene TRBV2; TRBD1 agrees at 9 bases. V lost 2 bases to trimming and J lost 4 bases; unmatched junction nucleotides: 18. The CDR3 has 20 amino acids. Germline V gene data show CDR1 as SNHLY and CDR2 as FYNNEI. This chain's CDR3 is CASSEWRGTGPEGVNQPQHF. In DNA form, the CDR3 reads TGTGCCAGCAGTGAATGGAGAGGGACAGGGCCGGAGGGGGTAAATCAGCCCCAGCATTTT.

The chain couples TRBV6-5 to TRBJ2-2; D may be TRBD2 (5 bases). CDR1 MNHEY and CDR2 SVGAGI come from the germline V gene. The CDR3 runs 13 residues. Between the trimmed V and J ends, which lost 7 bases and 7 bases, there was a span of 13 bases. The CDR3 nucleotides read TGTGCCAGCACCCAAGGACGGGACGGGGAGCTGTTTTTT. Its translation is CASTQGRDGELFF.